This is a list of T cell receptor beta chains from one sample in a study of blood T cells in healthy people across ages. TCRdb passed the 5' RACE reads through MiXCR, listing each CDR3 protein once. The sample has roughly 900,000 distinct CDR3 sequences; roughly 26% are singletons. Sequenced sample: blood. These receptors were collected from a woman older than 75 in good health. CDR3s include the opening cysteine and the closing phenylalanine or tryptophan. D genes are given only for firm matches. A row's size may be missing; if present it is once, few, many or a size class.

NA NA TRBJ2-1 TRBV18 CASSRRGQPPGDGQFF TGTGCCAGCTCCCGAAGAGGACAGCCTCCTGGGGATGGGCAGTTCTTC
NA NA TRBJ2-3 TRBV6-1 CASSEGAYSNQPQYF TGTGCCAGCAGTGAAGGGGCGTATTCCAATCAGCCCCAGTATTTT
few TRBD2 TRBJ2-3 TRBV20-1 CTMTSGGTDAQYF TGCACCATGACTAGCGGGGGAACAGATGCGCAGTATTTT
NA NA TRBJ2-6 TRBV27 CVSSQTASGTNVLTF TGTGTCAGCAGCCAGACAGCCTCTGGGACCAACGTCCTGACTTTC
many TRBD2 TRBJ2-3 TRBV15 CATGAASGELSSTDTQYF TGTGCCACCGGGGCGGCTAGCGGGGAACTCTCTAGCACAGATACGCAGTATTTT
many NA TRBJ2-1 TRBV11-2 CASSLGSVNEQFF TGTGCCAGCAGCTTGGGGAGCGTCAATGAGCAGTTCTTC
many TRBD2 TRBJ2-5 TRBV2 CASSGRLAGVTQETQYF TGTGCCAGCAGTGGCAGACTAGCGGGGGTGACCCAAGAGACCCAGTACTTC
NA NA TRBJ2-7 TRBV2 CASSTTDYNEQYF TGTGCCAGCAGTACTACAGATTACAATGAGCAGTACTTC
NA TRBD1 TRBJ2-1 TRBV30 CTWRRTGGVEQFF TGTACCTGGAGACGGACAGGGGGCGTCGAGCAGTTCTTC
NA NA TRBJ2-7 TRBV20-1 CSARLIPYEQYF TGCAGTGCTAGGTTGATCCCTTACGAGCAGTACTTC
NA NA TRBJ1-5 TRBV18 CASSPTDLGNQPQHF TGTGCCAGCTCCCCGACTGACTTGGGCAATCAGCCCCAGCATTTT
NA NA TRBJ2-1 TRBV20-1 CSARVFGGRSYNEQFF TGCAGTGCTAGAGTTTTTGGGGGGAGATCATACAATGAGCAGTTCTTC
NA NA TRBJ1-3 TRBV4-1 CASSRGRGSTIYF TGCGCCAGCAGCCGGGGCCGGGGAAGCACCATATATTTT
many TRBD1 TRBJ2-5 TRBV29-1 CSVGDRVLRETQYF TGCAGCGTTGGAGACAGGGTGTTGAGAGAGACCCAGTACTTC
NA NA TRBJ1-1 TRBV11-3 CASSLRGAQGEAFF TGTGCCAGCAGCTTAAGAGGCGCACAGGGTGAAGCTTTCTTT
few NA TRBJ1-4 TRBV7-2 CASSFGANEKLFF TGTGCCAGCAGCTTCGGAGCAAATGAAAAACTGTTTTTT
few TRBD1 TRBJ1-4 TRBV7-2 CASSLGPGDRGEKLFF TGTGCCAGCAGCTTAGGTCCAGGGGACAGGGGTGAAAAACTGTTTTTT
once NA TRBJ1-3 TRBV7-2 CASSPKDSPYAGNTIYF TGTGCCAGCAGCCCCAAGGACAGCCCTTACGCTGGAAACACCATATATTTT
NA NA TRBJ2-3 TRBV3-1 CASSPLGSGTQYF TGTGCCAGCAGCCCCCTGGGGTCAGGTACGCAGTATTTT
NA NA TRBJ1-2 TRBV27 CASSSQGCYGYTF TGTGCCAGCAGTTCCCAGGGATGCTATGGCTACACCTTC
many NA TRBJ2-1 TRBV27 CASSLPSVPYEQFF TGTGCCAGCAGTTTGCCTAGCGTGCCCTATGAGCAGTTCTTC
many NA TRBJ2-5 TRBV5-1 CASSLGGPETQYF TGCGCCAGCAGCTTGGGGGGTCCAGAGACCCAGTACTTC
many TRBD2 TRBJ2-5 TRBV2 CASSEVRGGAETQYF TGTGCCAGCAGTGAAGTGCGCGGGGGGGCAGAGACCCAGTACTTC
few TRBD1 TRBJ1-2 TRBV2 CASRTLQGNYGYTF TGTGCCAGCAGAACTCTACAGGGGAACTATGGCTACACCTTC
NA NA TRBJ1-4 TRBV6-2/TRBV6-3 CASSPGRRGASNEKLFF TGTGCCAGCAGTCCGGGACGGAGGGGCGCATCTAATGAAAAACTGTTTTTT
NA NA TRBJ2-5 TRBV5-1 CASSLEASRPQETQYF TGCGCCAGCAGCTTGGAGGCTAGCAGACCCCAAGAGACCCAGTACTTC
few TRBD1 TRBJ1-2 TRBV6-6 CASSYSRDRNYGYTF TGTGCCAGCAGTTACTCGAGGGACAGAAACTATGGCTACACCTTC